The 11 T cell receptor beta chains below were found in one sample sequenced in a study of cytomegalovirus exposure and HLA in healthy donors. This PCR relied on a set of 60 Vbeta primers and 13 Jbeta primers. Only in-frame clones appear in the TCRdb table, and some are missing; sequencing was by immunoSEQ multiplex PCR. The sample lists approximately 140,000 clones; approximately 80% were seen once. The specimen was PBMCs. The receptors here all came from a woman between 18 and 30 years old in good health and CMV-seronegative.

The rearrangement links TRBV6-1 to TRBJ1-2; 8 bases are a match to TRBD1. CDR1 is MNHNS and CDR2 is SASEGT in the germline V gene. With 4 bases clipped from V and 5 bases from J, the junction kept 6 bases outside the gene matches. CDR3 length: 14 residues. The CDR3 DNA reads TGTGCCAGCAGTGCTCTCGGACAGGGTTATGGCTACACCTTC. Its protein product is CASSALGQGYGYTF.

The V call is TRBV2, the J call TRBJ1-1; D gene uncertain. V was pared by 10 bases and J by 4 bases, with 16 bases between. The CDR3 contains 13 residues. CDR1 is SNHLY and CDR2 is FYNNEI in the germline V gene. The CDR3 DNA follows: TGTGCCACCATGAGTCAGGTACGCACTGAAGCTTTCTTT. Amino acid sequence: CATMSQVRTEAFF.

V and J are TRBV7-9 and TRBJ2-2; D perhaps matches TRBD1 (5 bases). The length of the CDR3 is 16 residues. Per germline, CDR1 SEHNR and CDR2 FQNEAQ (reference sequence). V dropped 4 bases and J dropped 5 bases, with 17 bases sitting between them. The CDR3 is CASSSELGARTGELFF. CDR3 DNA: TGTGCCAGCAGCTCAGAGTTAGGGGCGCGGACCGGGGAGCTGTTTTTT.

The V call is TRBV19, the J call TRBJ2-1, with TRBD2 identical over 8 bases. Trimming took 2 bases from V and 9 from J; bases not matched to a gene: 6. Germline V gene data show CDR1 as LNHDA and CDR2 as SQIVND (reference sequence). The CDR3 spans 14 residues. In DNA form, the CDR3 reads TGTGCCAGTAGTATAATGGGACTAGTGGGTGAGCAGTTCTTC. Translation gives CASSIMGLVGEQFF.

V gene TRBV9 combines with J gene TRBJ2-6; D is uncertain. Trimming took 2 bases from V and 10 from J, leaving 10 bases between them. The V gene's germline CDR1 is SGDLS and CDR2 YYNGEE. The length of the CDR3 is 13 residues. The CDR3 DNA reads as TGTGCCAGCAGCGTTAGTTTCGAGAACGTCCTGACTTTC. Its protein product is CASSVSFENVLTF. Looking up the rest from reference TRBV9 and TRBJ2-6 gives the full variable domain: DSGVTQTPKHLITATGQRVTLRCSPRSGDLSVYWYQQSLDQGLQFLIQYYNGEERAKGNILERFSAQQFPDLHSELNLSSLELGDSALYFCASSVSFENVLTFGAGSRLTVL.

This chain joins TRBV6-5 and TRBJ2-1, with a possible D match to TRBD2 (6 bases). Trimming stripped 0 bases from V and 12 bases from J, with 12 bases between. CDR3 size: 13 residues. Per germline, CDR1 MNHEY and CDR2 SVGAGI. This CDR3 reads CASSYSRGTPQFF. The CDR3 DNA follows: TGTGCCAGCAGTTACTCCCGGGGGACCCCGCAGTTCTTC.

On this clone: An end of the junction differs from the germline gene, which may be a read error. V gene TRBV4-1 combines with J gene TRBJ2-7, with TRBD1 matching over 9 bases. The CDR3 has 15 residues. Germline CDR1 reads MGHRA; CDR2 reads YSYEKL. CDR3 sequence (DNA): TGCGCCAGCAGCCAAGAGGACAGGGGTTCCTACGAGCAGTACTTT. Amino acid sequence: CASSQEDRGSYEQYF.

Worth noting for this clone: This same CDR3 is encoded by further DNA sequences in the sample. Here the CDR3 reads CASSSGDRGYTEAFF. Here the CDR3 DNA reads TGTGCCAGCAGCTCTGGTGACAGGGGTTACACTGAAGCTTTCTTT. V is TRBV5-4 and J is TRBJ1-1; 8 nucleotides agree with TRBD1. V shed 3 bases, J shed 3 bases, and the junction held 7 bases outside the gene matches. CDR1 is SGHNT, CDR2 YYREEE, per germline (reference sequence). The CDR3 has 15 residues.

The chain combines TRBV5-1 with TRBJ1-1; possibly TRBD1 for D (5 bases). V was trimmed by 2 bases and J by 2 bases, leaving 13 bases between them. CDR3 length: 15 residues. Germline V gene sequence: CDR1 SGHRS, CDR2 YFSETQ. CDR3 sequence (DNA): TGCGCCAGCAGCTTCTCCAGGGTACTAAACACTGAAGCTTTCTTT. Its protein is CASSFSRVLNTEAFF.

The chain carries TRBV19 and TRBJ1-1, with D tentatively TRBD1 (5 bases). Trimming pared 5 bases from V and 2 bases from J, leaving 12 bases between. From germline, CDR1 is LNHDA and CDR2 SQIVND (reference sequence). The CDR3 totals 14 residues. CDR3 residues: CASSWGGSNTEAFF. The DNA for the CDR3 is TGTGCCAGTAGTTGGGGGGGTAGCAACACTGAAGCTTTCTTT.

The V call is TRBV5-6, the J call TRBJ1-5; 10 bases map to TRBD1. Per the germline V gene, CDR1 is SGHDT and CDR2 is YYEEEE. The CDR3 consists of 17 residues. V lost 0 bases and J lost 3; bases outside the gene matches: 6. The CDR3 protein is CASSLGGTGVINQPQHF. As DNA, the CDR3 is TGTGCCAGCAGCTTGGGTGGGACAGGGGTTATCAATCAGCCCCAGCATTTT. The whole variable domain, filled in from reference TRBV5-6 and TRBJ1-5, reads DAGVTQSPTHLIKTRGQQVTLRCSPKSGHDTVSWYQQALGQGPQFIFQYYEEEERQRGNFPDRFSGHQFPNYSSELNVNALLLGDSALYLCASSLGGTGVINQPQHFGDGTRLSIL.